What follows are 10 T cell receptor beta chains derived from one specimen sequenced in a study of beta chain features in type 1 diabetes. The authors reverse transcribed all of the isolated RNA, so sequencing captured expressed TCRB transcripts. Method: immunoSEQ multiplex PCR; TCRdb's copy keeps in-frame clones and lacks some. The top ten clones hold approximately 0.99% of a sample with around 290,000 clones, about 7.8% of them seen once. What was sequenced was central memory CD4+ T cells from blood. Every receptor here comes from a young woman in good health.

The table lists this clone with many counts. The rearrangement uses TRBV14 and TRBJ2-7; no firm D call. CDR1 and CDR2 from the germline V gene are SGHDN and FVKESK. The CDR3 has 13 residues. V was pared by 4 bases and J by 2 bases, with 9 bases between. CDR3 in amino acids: CASSLTMTYEQYF. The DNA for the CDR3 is TGTGCCAGCAGCCTAACCATGACCTACGAGCAGTACTTC.

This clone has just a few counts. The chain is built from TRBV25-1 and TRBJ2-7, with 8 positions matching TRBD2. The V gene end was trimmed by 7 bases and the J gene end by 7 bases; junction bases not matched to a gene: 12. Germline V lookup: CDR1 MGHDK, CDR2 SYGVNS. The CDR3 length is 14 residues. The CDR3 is CASIPPRGGREQYF. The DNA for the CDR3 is TGTGCCAGCATCCCCCCCCGGGGGGGACGTGAGCAGTACTTC.

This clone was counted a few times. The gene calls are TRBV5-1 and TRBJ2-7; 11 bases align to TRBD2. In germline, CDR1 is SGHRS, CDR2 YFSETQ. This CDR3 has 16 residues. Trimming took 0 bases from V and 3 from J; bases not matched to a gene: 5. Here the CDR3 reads CASSLELAGAVYEQYF. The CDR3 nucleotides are TGCGCCAGCAGCTTGGAACTAGCGGGAGCGGTCTACGAGCAGTACTTC.

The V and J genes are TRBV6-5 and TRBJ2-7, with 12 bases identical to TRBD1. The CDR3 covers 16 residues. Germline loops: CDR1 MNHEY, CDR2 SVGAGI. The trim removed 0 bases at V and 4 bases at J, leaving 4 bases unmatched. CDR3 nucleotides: TGTGCCAGCAGTTACTCCGGGACAGGGGGCGCGTACGAGCAGTACTTC. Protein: CASSYSGTGGAYEQYF.

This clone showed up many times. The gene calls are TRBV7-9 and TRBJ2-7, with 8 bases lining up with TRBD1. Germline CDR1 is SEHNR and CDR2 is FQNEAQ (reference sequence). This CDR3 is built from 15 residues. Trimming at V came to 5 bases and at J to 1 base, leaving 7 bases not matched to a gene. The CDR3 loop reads CASSPGTGVSYEQYV. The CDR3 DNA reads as TGTGCCAGCAGCCCTGGGACAGGAGTTTCCTACGAGCAGTACGTC.

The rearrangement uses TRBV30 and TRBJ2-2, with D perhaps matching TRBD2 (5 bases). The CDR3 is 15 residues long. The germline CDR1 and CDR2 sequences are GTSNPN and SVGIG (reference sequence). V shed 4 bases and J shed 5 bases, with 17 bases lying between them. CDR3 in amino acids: CAWTRGLVTTGELFF. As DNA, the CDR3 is TGTGCCTGGACCCGCGGACTGGTCACGACCGGGGAGCTGTTTTTT.

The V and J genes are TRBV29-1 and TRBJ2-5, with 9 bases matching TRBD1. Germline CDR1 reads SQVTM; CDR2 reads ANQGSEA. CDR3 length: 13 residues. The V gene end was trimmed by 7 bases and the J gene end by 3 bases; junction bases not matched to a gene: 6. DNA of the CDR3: TGCAGCGCCGGGGACAGGGCGAAAGAGACCCAGTACTTC. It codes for CSAGDRAKETQYF.

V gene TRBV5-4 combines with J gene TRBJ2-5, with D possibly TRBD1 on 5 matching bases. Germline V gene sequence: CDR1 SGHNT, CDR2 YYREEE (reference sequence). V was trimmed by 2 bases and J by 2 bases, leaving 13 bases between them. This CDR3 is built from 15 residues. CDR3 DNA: TGTGCCAGCAGCTTAATGGGGCAGCAACAAGAGACCCAGTACTTC. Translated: CASSLMGQQQETQYF.

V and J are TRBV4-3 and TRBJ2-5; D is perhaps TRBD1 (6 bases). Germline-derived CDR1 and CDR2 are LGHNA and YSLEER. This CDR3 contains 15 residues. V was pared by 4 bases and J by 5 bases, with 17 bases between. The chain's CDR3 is CASSRTQGTEETQYF. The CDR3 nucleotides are TGCGCCAGCAGCCGCACCCAGGGGACGGAGGAGACCCAGTACTTC.

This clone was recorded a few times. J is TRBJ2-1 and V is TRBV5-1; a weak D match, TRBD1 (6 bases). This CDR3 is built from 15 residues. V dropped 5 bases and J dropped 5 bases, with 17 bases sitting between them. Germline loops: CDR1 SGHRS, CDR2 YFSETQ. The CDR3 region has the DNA TGCGCCAGCAGAAGGACAGTACCCGAAAACAATGAGCAGTTCTTC. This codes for CASRRTVPENNEQFF. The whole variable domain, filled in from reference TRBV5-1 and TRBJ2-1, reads KAGVTQTPRYLIKTRGQQVTLSCSPISGHRSVSWYQQTPGQGLQFLFEYFSETQRNKGNFPGRFSGRQFSNSRSEMNVSTLELGDSALYLCASRRTVPENNEQFFGPGTRLTVL.